This TCR beta chain was sequenced during a study of cytomegalovirus exposure and HLA in healthy donors. Whole-study results and caveats: Cytomegalovirus-associated TCR beta chains were listed, numbering 150 to 200. The productive fraction for most TCR beta V segments was about 90% or about 30% in an earlier analysis.

Trimming removed 3 bases from V and 5 bases from J; junction bases left unmatched: 5. The CDR3 length is 15 residues. Germline V gene lookup returns CDR1 SGHRS and CDR2 YFSETQ. As regards this clone: Its antigen remains unknown.

Vbeta (60) and Jbeta (13) primers were used in the PCR. Method: immunoSEQ multiplex PCR; TCRdb's copy keeps in-frame clones and lacks some. The sample lists approximately 160,000 clones; over 75% were seen once. Sequencing was done on a sample of PBMCs. The receptor comes from a human donor in good health. This rearrangement joins TRBV5-1 to TRBJ2-3; 11 nucleotides match TRBD2. The CDR3: CASSSLAGVGDTQYF. CDR3 coding DNA: TGCGCCAGCAGCTCACTAGCGGGGGTTGGAGATACGCAGTATTTT.